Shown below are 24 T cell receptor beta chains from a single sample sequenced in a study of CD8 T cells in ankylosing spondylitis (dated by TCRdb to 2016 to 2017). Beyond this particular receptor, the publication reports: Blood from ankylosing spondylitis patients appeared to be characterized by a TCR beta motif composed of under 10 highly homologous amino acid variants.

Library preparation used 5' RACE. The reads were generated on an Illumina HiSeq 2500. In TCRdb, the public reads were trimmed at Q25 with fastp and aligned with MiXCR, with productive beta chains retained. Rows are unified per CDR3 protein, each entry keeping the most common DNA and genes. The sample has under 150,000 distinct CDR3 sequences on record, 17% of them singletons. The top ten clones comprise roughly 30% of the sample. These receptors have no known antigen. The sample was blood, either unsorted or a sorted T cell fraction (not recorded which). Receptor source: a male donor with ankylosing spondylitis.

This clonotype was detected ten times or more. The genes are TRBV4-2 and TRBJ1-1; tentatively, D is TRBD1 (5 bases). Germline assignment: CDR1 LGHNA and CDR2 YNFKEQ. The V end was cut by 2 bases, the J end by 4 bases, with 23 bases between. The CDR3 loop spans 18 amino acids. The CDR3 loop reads CASSQYLRDPLVGTEAFF. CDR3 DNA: TGTGCCAGCAGCCAATATCTCCGGGACCCCTTGGTAGGCACTGAAGCTTTCTTT.

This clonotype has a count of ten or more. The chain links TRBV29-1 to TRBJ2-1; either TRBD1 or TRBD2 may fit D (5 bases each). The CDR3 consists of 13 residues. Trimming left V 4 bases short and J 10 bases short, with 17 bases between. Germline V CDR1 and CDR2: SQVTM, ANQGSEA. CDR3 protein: CSVGSSRVMEQFF. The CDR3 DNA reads TGCAGCGTTGGGTCTAGCAGGGTCATGGAGCAGTTCTTC.

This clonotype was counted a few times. The CDR3 here is CASSQATRPGLGGNEQFF. DNA of the CDR3: TGTGCCAGCAGCCAAGCCACGCGTCCGGGACTAGGGGGCAATGAGCAGTTCTTC. The chain joins TRBV3-1 to TRBJ2-1, with TRBD2 matching over 8 bases. The germline gives CDR1 LGHDT, CDR2 YNNKEL (reference sequence). J was trimmed by 6 bases and V by 1 base; bases with no gene match: 14. The CDR3 sequence is 18 residues long.

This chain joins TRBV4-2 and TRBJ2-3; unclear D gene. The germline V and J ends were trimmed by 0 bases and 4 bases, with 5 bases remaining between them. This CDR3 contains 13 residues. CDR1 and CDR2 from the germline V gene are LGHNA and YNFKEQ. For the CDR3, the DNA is TGTGCCAGCAGCCAAGATAAGGCAGATACGCAGTATTTT. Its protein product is CASSQDKADTQYF.

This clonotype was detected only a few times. The CDR3 bases are TGCAGTGCTAGGGCTCAGGGGGAACCTAACTATGGCTACACCTTC. It translates to CSARAQGEPNYGYTF. The J gene is TRBJ1-2, the V gene TRBV20-1, with 7 bases that match TRBD1. Trimming cost V 3 bases and J 0 bases; bases outside gene matches: 7. This CDR3 region has 15 residues. Per the germline V gene, CDR1 is DFQATT and CDR2 is SNEGSKA (reference sequence).

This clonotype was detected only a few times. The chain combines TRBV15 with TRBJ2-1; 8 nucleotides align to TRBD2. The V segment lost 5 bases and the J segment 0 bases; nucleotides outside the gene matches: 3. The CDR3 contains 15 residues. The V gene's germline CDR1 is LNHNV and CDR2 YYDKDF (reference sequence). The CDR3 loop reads CATSQRGSSYNEQFF. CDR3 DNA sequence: TGTGCCACCAGCCAGCGGGGGAGCTCCTACAATGAGCAGTTCTTC.

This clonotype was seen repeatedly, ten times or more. The CDR3 region is CASSSGTGGSTDTQYF. CDR3 sequence (DNA): TGTGCCAGCAGCTCCGGGACAGGTGGGAGCACAGATACGCAGTATTTT. The rearrangement links TRBV5-6 to TRBJ2-3; TRBD1 agrees at 8 bases. The CDR3 is 16 residues long. Trimming removed 3 bases from V and 0 bases from J; junction bases left unmatched: 6. The germline V gene encodes CDR1 SGHDT and CDR2 YYEEEE. The full variable domain, in which reference TRBV5-6 and TRBJ2-3 provide the parts outside the CDR3, is DAGVTQSPTHLIKTRGQQVTLRCSPKSGHDTVSWYQQALGQGPQFIFQYYEEEERQRGNFPDRFSGHQFPNYSSELNVNALLLGDSALYLCASSSGTGGSTDTQYFGPGTRLTVL.

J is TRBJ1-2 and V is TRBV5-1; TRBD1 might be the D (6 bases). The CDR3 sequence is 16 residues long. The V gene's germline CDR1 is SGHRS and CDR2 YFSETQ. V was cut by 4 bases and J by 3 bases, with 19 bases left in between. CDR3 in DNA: TGCGCCAGCAGCCCCGAGAGGGGGTCAAAGTACTATGGCTACACCTTC. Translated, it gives CASSPERGSKYYGYTF.

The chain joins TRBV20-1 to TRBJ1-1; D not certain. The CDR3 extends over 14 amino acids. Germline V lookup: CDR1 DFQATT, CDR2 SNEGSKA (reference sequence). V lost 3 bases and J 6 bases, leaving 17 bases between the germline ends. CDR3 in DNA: TGCAGTGCTAGGGACCTGTCCGAGCGGGCTGAAGCTTTCTTT. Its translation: CSARDLSERAEAFF.

The CDR3 nucleotides are TGTGCCAGCAGTGAATGGGCCGCAACTAATGAAAAACTGTTTTTT. It translates to CASSEWAATNEKLFF. This chain connects TRBV2 to TRBJ1-4; D is undetermined. Between the trimmed V and J ends, which lost 2 bases and 0 bases, there was a span of 7 bases. CDR1 is SNHLY, CDR2 FYNNEI, per germline. The CDR3 length is 15 residues.

The DNA for the CDR3 is TGTGCCAGCAGCCAAGCCGGGACCGCCATTCAGTACTTC. Its translation is CASSQAGTAIQYF. The chain employs TRBV14 and TRBJ2-4; D tentatively reads TRBD1 or TRBD2 (5 bases each). The germline V gene has CDR1 SGHDN and CDR2 FVKESK. V lost 1 base to trimming and J lost 9 bases, with 10 bases between them. CDR3 size: 13 residues.

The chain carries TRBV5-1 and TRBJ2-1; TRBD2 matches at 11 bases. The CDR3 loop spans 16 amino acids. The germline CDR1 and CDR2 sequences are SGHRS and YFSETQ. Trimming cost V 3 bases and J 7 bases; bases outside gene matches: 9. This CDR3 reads CASSSALAGGWNEQFF. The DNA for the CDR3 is TGCGCCAGCAGCTCCGCGTTAGCGGGAGGGTGGAATGAGCAGTTCTTC.

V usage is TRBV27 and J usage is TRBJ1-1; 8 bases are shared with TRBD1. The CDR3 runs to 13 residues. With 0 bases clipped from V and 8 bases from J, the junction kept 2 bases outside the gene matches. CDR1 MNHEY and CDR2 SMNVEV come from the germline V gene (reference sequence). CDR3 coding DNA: TGTGCCAGCAGTTTATCCGGGACAGGCGAAGCTTTCTTT. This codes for CASSLSGTGEAFF.

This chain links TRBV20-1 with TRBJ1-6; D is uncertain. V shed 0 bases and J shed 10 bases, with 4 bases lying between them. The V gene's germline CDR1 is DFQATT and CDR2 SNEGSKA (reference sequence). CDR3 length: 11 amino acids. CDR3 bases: TGCAGTGCTAGAGAGAACTCACCCCTCCACTTT. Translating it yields CSARENSPLHF.

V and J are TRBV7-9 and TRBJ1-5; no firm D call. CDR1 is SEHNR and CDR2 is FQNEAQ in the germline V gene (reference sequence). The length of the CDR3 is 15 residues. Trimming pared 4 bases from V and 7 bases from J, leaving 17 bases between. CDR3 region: CASSSPKEGGQPQHF. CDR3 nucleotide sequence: TGTGCCAGCAGCTCCCCCAAGGAGGGTGGGCAGCCCCAGCATTTT.

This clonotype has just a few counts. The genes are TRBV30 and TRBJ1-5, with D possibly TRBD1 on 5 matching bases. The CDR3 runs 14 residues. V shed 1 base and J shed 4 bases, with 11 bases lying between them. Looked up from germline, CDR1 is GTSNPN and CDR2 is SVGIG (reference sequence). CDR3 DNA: TGTGCCTGGAGTGGAGGGTGGGGGAATCAGCCCCAGCATTTT. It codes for CAWSGGWGNQPQHF.

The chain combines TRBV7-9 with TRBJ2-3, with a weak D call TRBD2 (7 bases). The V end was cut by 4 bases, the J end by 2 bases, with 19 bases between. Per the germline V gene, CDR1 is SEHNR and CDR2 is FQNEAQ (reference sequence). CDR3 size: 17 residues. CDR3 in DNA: TGTGCCAGCAGCTCCGATGGGGGGGGCGGTGACACAGATACGCAGTATTTT. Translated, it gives CASSSDGGGGDTDTQYF.

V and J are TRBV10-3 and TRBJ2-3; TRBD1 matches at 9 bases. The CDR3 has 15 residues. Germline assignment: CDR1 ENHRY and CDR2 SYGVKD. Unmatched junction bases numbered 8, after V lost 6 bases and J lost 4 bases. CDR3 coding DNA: TGTGCCATCAGGGTTGGGACAGGGCTGGCAGATACGCAGTATTTT. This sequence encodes CAIRVGTGLADTQYF.

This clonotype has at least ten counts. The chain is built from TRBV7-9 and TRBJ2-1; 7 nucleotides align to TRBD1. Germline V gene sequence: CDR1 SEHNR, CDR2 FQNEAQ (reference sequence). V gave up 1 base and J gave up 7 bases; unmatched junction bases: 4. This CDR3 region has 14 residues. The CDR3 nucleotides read TGTGCCAGCAGCTTAGGACAGGGTACGAATGAGCAGTTCTTC. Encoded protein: CASSLGQGTNEQFF.

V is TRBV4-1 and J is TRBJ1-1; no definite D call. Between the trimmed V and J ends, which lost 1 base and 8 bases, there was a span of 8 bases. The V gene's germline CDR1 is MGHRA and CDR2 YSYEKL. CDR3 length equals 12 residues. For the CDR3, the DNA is TGCGCCAGCAGCCAAGTTTCGCGCGAAGCTTTCTTT. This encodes CASSQVSREAFF.

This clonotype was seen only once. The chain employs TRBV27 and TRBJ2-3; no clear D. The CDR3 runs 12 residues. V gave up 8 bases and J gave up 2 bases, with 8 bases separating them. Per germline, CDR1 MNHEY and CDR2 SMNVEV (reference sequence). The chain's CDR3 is CASHQYTDTQYF. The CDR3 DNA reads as TGTGCCAGCCACCAATACACAGATACGCAGTATTTT.

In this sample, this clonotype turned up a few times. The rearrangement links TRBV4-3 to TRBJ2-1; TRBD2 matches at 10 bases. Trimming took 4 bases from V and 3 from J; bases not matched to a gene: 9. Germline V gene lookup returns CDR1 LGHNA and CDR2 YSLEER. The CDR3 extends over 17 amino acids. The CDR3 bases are TGCGCCAGCAGCCCATTCCTAGCGGGAGCTGACTACAATGAGCAGTTCTTC. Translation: CASSPFLAGADYNEQFF.

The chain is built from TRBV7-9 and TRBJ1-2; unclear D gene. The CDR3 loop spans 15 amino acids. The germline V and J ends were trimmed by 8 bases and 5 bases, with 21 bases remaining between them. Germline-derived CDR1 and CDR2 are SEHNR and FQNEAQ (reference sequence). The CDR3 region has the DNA TGTGCCAGCCTAAGGACGGATGGAACATTTTATGGCTACACCTTC. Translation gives CASLRTDGTFYGYTF.

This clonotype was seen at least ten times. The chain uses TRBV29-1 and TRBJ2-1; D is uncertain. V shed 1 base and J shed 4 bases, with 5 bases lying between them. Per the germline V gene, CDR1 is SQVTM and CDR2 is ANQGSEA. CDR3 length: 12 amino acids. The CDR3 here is CSVEASYNEQFF. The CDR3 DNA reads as TGCAGCGTTGAAGCCTCTTACAATGAGCAGTTCTTC.